One sample yielded the 22 T cell receptor beta chains listed below, sequenced in a study of vaccination effects on CD4 cells after COVID-19. Profiling relied on immunoSEQ multiplex PCR, and the TCRdb table lists in-frame clones only, not all of them. The profile shows 62,000 or so clones, about four fifths of them singletons. Antigen-specific CD4+ T cells were expanded with viral peptide pools in the ViraFEST assay before sequencing. Subsequent to roughly 9 days of culture, CD4+ T cells were isolated. In the vaccine recipients, nucleocapsid antibodies were negative and there was no prior SARS-CoV-2 infection. No antigen has been assigned to these receptors. Sequencing was performed on CD4+ T cells from PBMCs cultured with SARS-CoV-2 spike peptides, taken before COVID-19 vaccination. These receptors all stem from a human donor who received a COVID-19 vaccine.

The CDR3 spells CASSLRLGGTDTQYF. The DNA for the CDR3 is TGTGCCAGCAGCCTCCGATTGGGTGGGACAGATACGCAGTATTTT. The genes are TRBV14 and TRBJ2-3; D remains ambiguous. V was shortened by 4 bases and J by 3 bases, with 14 bases between the two germline ends. This CDR3 spans 15 amino acids. Germline-derived CDR1 and CDR2 are SGHDN and FVKESK.

CDR3 sequence reads: CASSMLRTEQFF. As DNA, the CDR3 is TGTGCCAGTAGTATGTTAAGGACTGAGCAGTTCTTC. V gene TRBV19 combines with J gene TRBJ2-1; D ambiguous. V dropped 3 bases and J dropped 9 bases, with 9 bases sitting between them. The CDR3 extends over 12 amino acids. Germline assignment: CDR1 LNHDA and CDR2 SQIVND (reference sequence).

The chain carries TRBV18 and TRBJ2-5; D might be TRBD1 (7 bases). The CDR3 is made up of 16 amino acids. Germline CDR1 is KGHSH and CDR2 is LQKENI. Between the trimmed V and J ends, which lost 2 bases and 4 bases, there was a span of 17 bases. CDR3 coding DNA: TGTGCCAGCTCACCAAAAAGGGGGGACAGTGGAGAGACCCAGTACTTC. It specifies CASSPKRGDSGETQYF. The full variable domain, its missing parts supplied by reference TRBV18 and TRBJ2-5, is NAGVMQNPRHLVRRRGQEARLRCSPMKGHSHVYWYRQLPEEGLKFMVYLQKENIIDESGMPKERFSAEFPKEGPSILRIQQVVRGDSAAYFCASSPKRGDSGETQYFGPGTRLLVL.

The rearrangement links TRBV18 to TRBJ2-5; tentatively, D is TRBD1 (5 bases). Looked up from germline, CDR1 is KGHSH and CDR2 is LQKENI. The V end was cut by 2 bases, the J end by 5 bases, with 9 bases between. This CDR3 spans 13 amino acids. This chain's CDR3 is CASSPGAEETQYF. CDR3 bases: TGTGCCAGCTCACCAGGGGCAGAGGAGACCCAGTACTTC.

This clone was recorded only once. The chain employs TRBV7-8 and TRBJ2-5; D is unresolved. The germline V and J ends were trimmed by 2 bases and 4 bases, with 11 bases remaining between them. This CDR3 region has 14 residues. CDR1 SGHVS and CDR2 FQNEAQ come from the germline V gene. CDR3 in amino acids: CASSLLGYGETQYF. The CDR3 bases are TGTGCCAGCAGCTTACTAGGGTACGGAGAGACCCAGTACTTC.

Worth noting for this clone: The same CDR3 arises from other DNA sequences in this sample as well. The chain has TRBV7-2 and TRBJ2-5; D unclear. V was cut by 2 bases and J by 2 bases, with 9 bases left in between. CDR1 is SGHTA and CDR2 is FQGNSA in the germline V gene. The CDR3 runs 14 residues. In DNA form, the CDR3 reads TGTGCCAGCAGCTTATCGGGTATACAAGAGACCCAGTACTTC. Encoded protein: CASSLSGIQETQYF.

The chain carries TRBV18 and TRBJ2-5, with D uncertain. Germline V gene lookup returns CDR1 KGHSH and CDR2 LQKENI. V shed 3 bases and J shed 3 bases, with 8 bases lying between them. The CDR3 contains 13 residues. The DNA for the CDR3 is TGTGCCAGCTCACCGACGAGAGAAGAGACCCAGTACTTC. Translating it yields CASSPTREETQYF.

The rearrangement links TRBV15 to TRBJ1-3; D not resolved. Trimming stripped 4 bases from V and 4 bases from J, with 14 bases between. This CDR3 is built from 15 residues. CDR1 and CDR2 from the germline V gene are LNHNV and YYDKDF (reference sequence). The CDR3 protein is CATSTHQTSGNTIYF. The CDR3 DNA reads as TGTGCCACCAGCACCCACCAGACTTCGGGAAACACCATATATTTT.

The rearrangement links TRBV7-7 to TRBJ2-5; TRBD1 aligns across 7 bases. Germline trimming cut 5 bases from V and 1 base from J; bases unmatched to any gene: 4. This CDR3 spans 14 amino acids. Germline assignment: CDR1 SSHAT and CDR2 FNYEAQ (reference sequence). CDR3 amino acids: CASSRGTAQETQYF. The DNA for the CDR3 is TGTGCCAGCAGCCGAGGGACAGCCCAAGAGACCCAGTACTTC.

Only one count was recorded for this clone. The V gene is TRBV5-6, the J gene TRBJ2-7; D is ambiguous. With 1 base removed from V and 4 bases from J, the gap between germline ends came to 12 bases. The CDR3 length is 14 residues. Germline V CDR1 and CDR2: SGHDT, YYEEEE. The CDR3: CASSLLGGIYEQYV. As DNA, the CDR3 is TGTGCCAGCAGCTTGCTCGGCGGAATTTACGAGCAGTACGTC.

The chain joins TRBV20-1 to TRBJ1-2; 8 bases align to TRBD1. The germline V gene has CDR1 DFQATT and CDR2 SNEGSKA (reference sequence). Losses at the gene ends were 3 bases for V and 4 bases for J; bases not matched to a gene: 4. The CDR3 sequence is 13 residues long. In nucleotides, the CDR3 is TGCAGTGCTAGTAAAACAGGGGGCTATGGCTACACCTTC. Amino acids: CSASKTGGYGYTF.

The gene calls are TRBV10-3 and TRBJ1-1; no firm D call. Germline-derived CDR1 and CDR2 are ENHRY and SYGVKD. This CDR3 has 14 residues. The V and J ends lost 6 bases and 1 base respectively, with 12 bases between them. The CDR3 DNA reads TGTGCCATCAGCGAGGTAGGTGCGAACACTGAAGCTTTCTTT. This sequence encodes CAISEVGANTEAFF.

The chain carries TRBV28 and TRBJ1-5; D gene uncertain. Germline V gene sequence: CDR1 MDHEN, CDR2 SYDVKM. The length of the CDR3 is 14 residues. The germline V and J ends were trimmed by 6 bases and 0 bases, with 9 bases remaining between them. The CDR3 protein is CASSQHNSNQPQHF. The CDR3 bases are TGTGCCAGCAGCCAACACAATAGCAATCAGCCCCAGCATTTT.

J is TRBJ2-3 and V is TRBV6-6; 8 positions agree with TRBD2. Trimming removed 5 bases from V and 4 bases from J; junction bases left unmatched: 14. The CDR3 sequence is 17 residues long. Germline loops: CDR1 MNHNY, CDR2 SVGAGI (reference sequence). For the CDR3, the DNA is TGTGCCAGCAGTCCCGCCAAACTAGCGGTCCGTGCAGATACGCAGTATTTT. It encodes CASSPAKLAVRADTQYF.

The chain uses TRBV6-5 and TRBJ1-2; 9 positions match TRBD1. The germline gives CDR1 MNHEY, CDR2 SVGAGI. This CDR3 contains 13 residues. Trimming at V came to 6 bases and at J to 2 bases, leaving 1 base not matched to a gene. CDR3 sequence reads: CASSGTGNYGYTF. CDR3 coding DNA: TGTGCCAGCAGCGGGACAGGGAACTATGGCTACACCTTC.

The gene calls are TRBV18 and TRBJ1-1; D is unresolved. Germline CDR1 KGHSH, CDR2 LQKENI. V was pared by 1 base and J by 1 base, with 16 bases between. The CDR3 extends over 17 amino acids. As DNA, the CDR3 is TGTGCCAGCTCACCACTTCGGAGAGACTTAGGGAACACTGAAGCTTTCTTT. Translation: CASSPLRRDLGNTEAFF.

This clone was counted a few times. CDR3 residues: CASSLDQGMSYNEQFF. Written as DNA, the CDR3 is TGTGCCAGCAGCTTGGACCAGGGAATGTCTTACAATGAGCAGTTCTTC. This chain uses TRBV5-6 with TRBJ2-1, with D perhaps TRBD1 (5 bases). CDR1 is SGHDT, CDR2 YYEEEE, per germline. The V gene lost 0 bases and the J gene lost 4 bases, with 14 bases spanning the gap. CDR3 size: 16 residues. The full variable domain, completed using reference TRBV5-6 and TRBJ2-1, is DAGVTQSPTHLIKTRGQQVTLRCSPKSGHDTVSWYQQALGQGPQFIFQYYEEEERQRGNFPDRFSGHQFPNYSSELNVNALLLGDSALYLCASSLDQGMSYNEQFFGPGTRLTVL.

V is TRBV5-4 and J is TRBJ2-1; TRBD1 agrees at 9 bases. Germline CDR1 reads SGHNT; CDR2 reads YYREEE (reference sequence). Trimming took 5 bases from V and 7 from J; bases not matched to a gene: 10. The CDR3 spans 15 residues. As DNA, the CDR3 is TGTGCCAGCAGACCCGCCGGGACAGGGTGGAATGAGCAGTTCTTC. It codes for CASRPAGTGWNEQFF.

The J gene is TRBJ1-1, the V gene TRBV12-3 or TRBV12-4; D is possibly TRBD1 (6 bases). Deletions cut 3 bases from V and 3 bases from J, with 8 bases between. This CDR3 has 13 residues. The CDR3 region has the DNA TGTGCCAGCAGTTTGAGGGGGGACACTGAAGCTTTCTTT. It yields the protein CASSLRGDTEAFF.

V gene TRBV5-1 combines with J gene TRBJ1-2, with D possibly being TRBD1 (5 bases). Trimming left V 0 bases short and J 2 bases short, with 5 bases between. The germline V gene encodes CDR1 SGHRS and CDR2 YFSETQ. The CDR3 covers 13 residues. The CDR3 region is CASSLDRNYGYTF. The CDR3 region has the DNA TGCGCCAGCAGCTTGGACAGGAACTATGGCTACACCTTC.

The chain carries TRBV3-1 (or the pseudogene TRBV3-2) and TRBJ1-1, with no clear D. Trimming stripped 1 base from V and 0 bases from J, with 3 bases between. CDR1 is LGHDT and CDR2 is YNNKEL in the germline V gene (reference sequence). The CDR3 length is 13 residues. The CDR3 coding sequence is TGTGCCAGCAGCCAAGCCGTGAACACTGAAGCTTTCTTT. Its protein is CASSQAVNTEAFF.

This clone has just a few counts. The chain links TRBV2 to TRBJ1-2; 12 nucleotides align to TRBD1. Germline values: CDR1 SNHLY, CDR2 FYNNEI. The CDR3 runs 16 residues. V was clipped by 5 bases and J by 8 bases; unmatched bases: 12. CDR3: CASSPSPGTGGLGYTF. CDR3 bases: TGTGCCAGCAGTCCTTCGCCCGGGACAGGGGGCCTGGGCTACACCTTC.